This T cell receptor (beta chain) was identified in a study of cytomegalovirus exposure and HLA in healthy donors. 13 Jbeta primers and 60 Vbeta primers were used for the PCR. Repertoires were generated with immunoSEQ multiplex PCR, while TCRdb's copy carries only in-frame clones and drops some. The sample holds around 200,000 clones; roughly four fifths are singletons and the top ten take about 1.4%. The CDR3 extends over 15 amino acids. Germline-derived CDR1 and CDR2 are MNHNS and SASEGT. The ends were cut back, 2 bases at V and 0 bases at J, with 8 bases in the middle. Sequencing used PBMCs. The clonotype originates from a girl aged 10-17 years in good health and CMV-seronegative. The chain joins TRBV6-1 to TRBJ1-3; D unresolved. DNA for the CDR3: TGTGCCAGCAGTGAACGTCGTTCCTCTGGAAACACCATATATTTT. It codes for CASSERRSSGNTIYF.